This passage covers 23 T cell receptor beta chains from one sample sequenced in a study of T cell responses to AZD1222 COVID-19 vaccine. Profiled with immunoSEQ multiplex PCR; TCRdb holds only in-frame clones, not every one. The repertoire includes 150,000 to 200,000 clones, 88% of them detected once, and 11% sits in the top ten. The sample here was peripheral blood, taken 28 days after the second AZD1222 dose. The receptors were gathered from an adult who received the AZD1222 COVID-19 vaccine.

The chain uses TRBV6-2 or TRBV6-3 and TRBJ1-1; D not resolved. CDR3 length: 15 residues. Per the germline V gene, CDR1 is MNHEY and CDR2 is SVGEGT. Trimming pared 5 bases from V and 0 bases from J, leaving 13 bases between. This CDR3 is CASSPFSTVNTEAFF. CDR3 coding DNA: TGTGCCAGCAGTCCGTTTTCGACGGTGAACACTGAAGCTTTCTTT.

This clone was counted only a few times. The rearrangement joins TRBV9 to TRBJ2-1; the D gene is possibly TRBD2 (5 bases). CDR1 SGDLS and CDR2 YYNGEE come from the germline V gene. The V end lost 2 bases, the J end lost 1 base, and 25 bases lay between the germline ends. CDR3 length: 20 amino acids. In DNA form, the CDR3 reads TGTGCCAGCAGCGTGGACGGGCTAGCAGCCGTAAGTTCGTCCTACAATGAGCAGTTCTTC. Protein: CASSVDGLAAVSSSYNEQFF.

A word on this clone: An end of the junction does not agree with germline; a read error may underlie this. The gene calls are TRBV28 and TRBJ1-3, with D maybe TRBD1 (5 bases). This CDR3 contains 13 residues. From germline, CDR1 is MDHEN and CDR2 SYDVKM. This chain's CDR3 is CASSLGGMGPWDF. The CDR3 region has the DNA TGTGCCAGCAGTCTCGGGGGGATGGGTCCATGGGATTTT.

The V call is TRBV9, the J call TRBJ2-5; the match to TRBD2 covers 13 bases. The CDR3 is 13 amino acids. Germline values: CDR1 SGDLS, CDR2 YYNGEE. Trimming took 8 bases from V and 3 from J; bases not matched to a gene: 1. For the CDR3, the DNA is TGTGCCAGTGGACTAGCGGGGGAAGAGACCCAGTACTTC. This encodes CASGLAGEETQYF.

This sequence joins TRBV18 and TRBJ1-3; D is unresolved. Germline V gene data show CDR1 as KGHSH and CDR2 as LQKENI. V shed 2 bases and J shed 0 bases, with 8 bases lying between them. The CDR3 runs to 15 residues. CDR3 loop: CASSPGDLSGNTIYF. CDR3 nucleotides: TGTGCCAGCTCACCAGGTGACCTCTCTGGAAACACCATATATTTT.

The chain couples TRBV2 to TRBJ2-3; the D gene is possibly TRBD1 (6 bases). CDR1 and CDR2 (germline): SNHLY, FYNNEI. V shed 3 bases and J shed 0 bases, with 7 bases lying between them. This CDR3 region has 14 residues. For the CDR3, the DNA is TGTGCCAGCAGTGAGGACAGTAGCACAGATACGCAGTATTTT. Its translation: CASSEDSSTDTQYF.

The genes are TRBV7-2 and TRBJ2-1; 14 bases are shared with TRBD2. Germline V gives CDR1 SGHTA, CDR2 FQGNSA. The CDR3 covers 16 residues. J gave up 9 bases and V 5 bases, and 9 bases lay outside the gene matches. DNA for the CDR3: TGTGCCAGCAGCCCGAGACTAGCGGGGGGGCTTATTGAGCAGTTCTTC. Protein: CASSPRLAGGLIEQFF.

The rearrangement links TRBV29-1 to TRBJ2-5; D ambiguous. The V end lost 7 bases, the J end lost 6 bases, and 12 bases lay between the germline ends. Germline V gene sequence: CDR1 SQVTM, CDR2 ANQGSEA. The CDR3 consists of 11 residues. The CDR3 sequence is CSAPTFQTQYF. The CDR3 coding sequence is TGCAGCGCCCCGACCTTTCAGACCCAGTACTTC.

This sequence joins TRBV27 and TRBJ2-7, with a weak D call TRBD1 (6 bases). Germline V lookup: CDR1 MNHEY, CDR2 SMNVEV (reference sequence). This CDR3 has 14 residues. The V gene lost 4 bases and the J gene lost 6 bases, with 16 bases spanning the gap. The DNA for the CDR3 is TGTGCCAGCAGTTCTGACAGGATAAGAGGCGAGCAGTACTTC. Residues: CASSSDRIRGEQYF.

This clone was observed a few times. The CDR3 DNA reads TGCGCCAGCAGCCAAGATCTCCCTCTAGCGGGGGTACGAGATACGCAGTATTTT. It encodes CASSQDLPLAGVRDTQYF. The chain has TRBV4-3 and TRBJ2-3; 10 bases match TRBD2. The CDR3 contains 18 residues. CDR1 and CDR2 (germline): LGHNA, YSLEER. V shed 0 bases, J shed 5 bases, and the junction held 11 bases outside the gene matches.

The chain recombines TRBV7-2 with TRBJ2-2; D ambiguous. The CDR3 is 14 residues long. The V end lost 5 bases, the J end lost 5 bases, and 12 bases lay between the germline ends. Germline lookup yields CDR1 SGHTA and CDR2 FQGNSA. The CDR3: CASSQAEVTGELFF. The CDR3 nucleotides are TGTGCCAGCAGCCAGGCGGAAGTGACCGGGGAGCTGTTTTTT.

The genes are TRBV18 and TRBJ1-1; D might be TRBD1 (6 bases). The CDR3 runs 14 residues. Germline V gene lookup returns CDR1 KGHSH and CDR2 LQKENI. V was pared by 5 bases and J by 7 bases, with 17 bases between. CDR3 nucleotides: TGTGCCAGCTCAGATACCGGGACATTTGGTGAAGCTTTCTTT. This gives the protein CASSDTGTFGEAFF.

The chain joins TRBV11-3 to TRBJ2-2; no definite D call. CDR1 and CDR2 from the germline V gene are SGHNT and YENEEA. Trimming cost V 0 bases and J 6 bases, with 5 bases left between them. The CDR3 has 13 amino acids. DNA of the CDR3: TGTGCCAGCAGCTTAGATCTGTCCGGGGAGCTGTTTTTT. Translating it yields CASSLDLSGELFF.

The count of this clone is one. The chain has TRBV6-5 and TRBJ1-3; TRBD1 might be the D (5 bases). This CDR3 is 14 amino acids long. The V gene lost 5 bases and the J gene lost 4 bases, with 12 bases spanning the gap. CDR1 is MNHEY, CDR2 SVGAGI, per germline. CDR3 in DNA: TGTGCCAGCAGTCCCGGGGCTCGGGGAAACACCATATATTTT. Translating gives CASSPGARGNTIYF.

This chain joins TRBV6-4 and TRBJ1-3, with D uncertain. The CDR3 length is 15 residues. The V and J ends lost 2 bases and 3 bases respectively, with 11 bases between them. Germline CDR1 MRHNA, CDR2 SNTAGT. In nucleotides, the CDR3 is TGTGCCAGCAGTGACGAACCAGCTGATGGAAACACCATATATTTT. Translation gives CASSDEPADGNTIYF.

The chain employs TRBV10-2 and TRBJ1-2, with a tentative D call TRBD1 (5 bases). The CDR3 spans 12 residues. Per the germline V gene, CDR1 is WSHSY and CDR2 is SAAADI. The V and J ends lost 2 bases and 7 bases respectively, with 8 bases between them. CDR3 sequence (DNA): TGCGCCAGCAGTGAGGCGAGGGGTGGCTACACCTTC. Its translation is CASSEARGGYTF.

The CDR3 loop reads CASRGGQGLNQPQHF. In DNA, the CDR3 is TGTGCCAGCAGGGGGGGACAGGGATTGAATCAGCCCCAGCATTTT. The chain employs TRBV2 and TRBJ1-5; 9 bases match TRBD1. The CDR3 runs 15 residues. The junction had 7 bases not matched to a gene; V was cut back by 6 bases and J by 4 bases. Per germline, CDR1 SNHLY and CDR2 FYNNEI.

Only a few counts were recorded for this clone. This chain connects TRBV10-1 to TRBJ2-5; perhaps TRBD1 as D (5 bases). CDR1 WNHNN and CDR2 SYGVQD come from the germline V gene (reference sequence). The CDR3 is 13 amino acids. Trimming cost V 8 bases and J 2 bases, with 12 bases left between them. Here the CDR3 reads CASGRVRQETQYF. The CDR3, as DNA: TGCGCCAGCGGCAGGGTACGGCAAGAGACCCAGTACTTC.

This sequence joins TRBV7-2 and TRBJ1-5; D gene ambiguous. This CDR3 is built from 13 residues. In germline, CDR1 is SGHTA, CDR2 FQGNSA. Trimming took off 1 base at V and 7 bases at J, with 8 bases between the two ends. CDR3 sequence: CASSLETGQPQHF. CDR3 DNA sequence: TGTGCCAGCAGCTTAGAGACGGGACAGCCCCAGCATTTT.

The CDR3 nucleotides are TGTGCCACCAGCGGACGAGCCTCTCAGGGCTACACTGAAGCTTTCTTT. Translation gives CATSGRASQGYTEAFF. The gene calls are TRBV15 and TRBJ1-1; TRBD1 might be the D (5 bases). V lost 5 bases and J lost 3, with 19 bases in between. CDR1 and CDR2 from the germline V gene are LNHNV and YYDKDF (reference sequence). The CDR3 contains 16 residues.

The chain links TRBV7-2 to TRBJ1-2, with a tentative D call TRBD1 (5 bases). This CDR3 contains 13 residues. Germline CDR1 SGHTA, CDR2 FQGNSA. V shed 5 bases and J shed 3 bases, with 10 bases lying between them. The CDR3 region is CASSSGTDYGYTF. DNA of the CDR3: TGTGCCAGCAGCAGCGGGACCGACTATGGCTACACCTTC. The full variable domain, rest sourced from reference TRBV7-2 and TRBJ1-2, is GAGVSQSPSNKVTEKGKDVELRCDPISGHTALYWYRQSLGQGLEFLIYFQGNSAPDKSGLPSDRFSAERTGGSVSTLTIQRTQQEDSAVYLCASSSGTDYGYTFGSGTRLTVV.

This clone appeared a single time. This sequence joins TRBV27 and TRBJ1-1; D gene unclear. CDR1 is MNHEY and CDR2 is SMNVEV in the germline V gene (reference sequence). Trimming stripped 0 bases from V and 0 bases from J, with 11 bases between. This CDR3 has 16 residues. CDR3 DNA: TGTGCCAGCAGTTTATCGATGGGAGTGGTGAACACTGAAGCTTTCTTT. Amino acid sequence: CASSLSMGVVNTEAFF.

The rearrangement joins TRBV21-1 to TRBJ1-2; the table's D call, TRBD1, was not checked against the DNA. TRBV21-1 is assigned pseudogene status. The CDR3 has 14 amino acids. The CDR3 is CASSKTRQDYGYTF. Written as DNA, the CDR3 is TGTGCCAGCAGCAAAACCCGGCAGGACTATGGCTACACCTTC.